The subject of this entry is one TCR beta chain. As yet, its antigen is unknown. The data belong to a study of CXCR3-negative and CXCR3-positive naive CD8 T cells. Study results and caveats: No difference in surface CD5 was seen between naive subsets, and TCR strength was inferred from TRB CDR3 properties. Naive cells, whether CXCR3-negative or CXCR3-positive, had similar TRBV-TRBJ usage, while memory cells differed. Naive cells positive for CXCR3 carried more hydrophobic TRB CDR3s than CXCR3-negative ones.

The authors made the TRB cDNA libraries by 5' RACE using UMI labels. TCRdb reanalyzed the 5' RACE reads, giving one entry per CDR3 protein sequence and no DNA. The table gives about 150,000 distinct CDR3 sequences; the top ten clones make up approximately 0.51% of it. Per germline, CDR1 MDHEN and CDR2 SYDVKM. The CDR3 runs to 14 residues. The specimen was naive CXCR3+ CD8+ T cells from blood. Noted subset: CD45RO-CCR7+CD27+CD95- naive CD8+ T cells expressing CXCR3 (TNR3+). This sequence originates from a human donor in good health. Some clones in this sample may be carry-over from other donors' samples. The chain joins TRBV28 to TRBJ2-7; checking the TCRdb D call of TRBD1 is not possible without DNA. This chain's CDR3 is CASSSGTNPYEQYF. Variable domain in full (rest from reference TRBV28 and TRBJ2-7): DVKVTQSSRYLVKRTGEKVFLECVQDMDHENMFWYRQDPGLGLRLIYFSYDVKMKEKGDIPEGYSVSREKKERFSLILESASTNQTSMYLCASSSGTNPYEQYFGPGTRLTVT.